The 13 T cell receptor beta chains presented below share a single source sample, sequenced in a study of T cell responses to AZD1222 COVID-19 vaccine. Libraries were prepared by immunoSEQ multiplex PCR; TCRdb keeps only in-frame clonotypes and omits some of them. The sample consists of roughly 200,000 clones, about 92% of them appearing once. Sequencing was performed on peripheral blood, taken on day 0 of AZD1222 vaccination. These receptors all come from an adult in good health.

The chain uses TRBV3-1 (or the pseudogene TRBV3-2) and TRBJ2-7; D unclear. CDR3 length equals 12 residues. Trimming stripped 1 base from V and 5 bases from J, with 6 bases between. CDR1 is LGHDT and CDR2 is YNNKEL in the germline V gene (reference sequence). For the CDR3, the DNA is TGTGCCAGCAGCCAAGTGGTCAACGAGCAGTACTTC. It encodes CASSQVVNEQYF.

J is TRBJ2-7 and V is TRBV12-3 or TRBV12-4; D is uncertain. The V end was cut by 5 bases, the J end by 2 bases, with 10 bases between. CDR3 length equals 13 residues. CDR3 loop: CASSTGLTYEQYF. The CDR3 nucleotides are TGTGCCAGCAGTACCGGCCTTACCTACGAGCAGTACTTC.

The CDR3 spells CASSWPRGGANNEQFF. The CDR3 region has the DNA TGTGCCAGCAGCTGGCCCAGGGGGGGCGCCAACAATGAGCAGTTCTTC. This chain links TRBV7-2 with TRBJ2-1; the D call may be TRBD1 or TRBD2 (7 bases each). Germline values: CDR1 SGHTA, CDR2 FQGNSA. The CDR3 length is 16 residues. Trimming shortened V by 4 bases and J by 5 bases, and 18 bases separated the two germline ends.

The V gene is TRBV7-3, the J gene TRBJ2-2; D might be TRBD2 (5 bases). The CDR3 has 12 amino acids. Trimming stripped 5 bases from V and 6 bases from J, with 7 bases between. Germline CDR1 is SGHTA and CDR2 is FQGTGA. The CDR3 spells CASSLEAGELFF. In DNA, the CDR3 is TGTGCCAGCAGCCTGGAGGCCGGGGAGCTGTTTTTT.

Comments on this clone: This sample includes further DNA sequences coding for the same CDR3. The CDR3 spells CASSYSGGYGYTF. The CDR3 DNA follows: TGTGCCAGCAGTTACTCAGGGGGCTATGGCTACACCTTC. The chain combines TRBV6-5 with TRBJ1-2; D is perhaps TRBD1 (6 bases). The CDR3 spans 13 residues. Germline assignment: CDR1 MNHEY and CDR2 SVGAGI. The V gene lost 0 bases and the J gene lost 4 bases, with 6 bases spanning the gap.

The chain uses TRBV7-2 and TRBJ1-2; possible D gene TRBD1, 5 bases. The germline V and J ends were trimmed by 6 bases and 3 bases, with 14 bases remaining between them. CDR3 length: 14 amino acids. Germline CDR1 is SGHTA and CDR2 is FQGNSA. The CDR3 DNA is TGTGCCAGCAGTCCGGGATTGGGACACTATGGCTACACCTTC. Translation: CASSPGLGHYGYTF.

This clone is a singleton in its sample. The genes are TRBV11-2 and TRBJ1-3, with 7 bases identical to TRBD1. From germline, CDR1 is SGHAT and CDR2 FQNNGV. CDR3 length: 16 residues. The ends lost 3 bases at V and 2 bases at J; junction bases unmatched: 7. The CDR3 DNA is TGTGCCAGCAGCTTGCTCAGTACAGGGGCTGGAAACACCATATATTTT. It yields the protein CASSLLSTGAGNTIYF.

V usage is TRBV11-1 and J usage is TRBJ1-1; D unclear. Germline CDR1 is SGHAT and CDR2 is FQDESV (reference sequence). With 3 bases removed from V and 3 bases from J, the gap between germline ends came to 5 bases. The CDR3 runs 12 residues. The CDR3 region is CASSFRDTEAFF. In DNA, the CDR3 is TGTGCCAGCAGCTTCCGGGACACTGAAGCTTTCTTT.

The rearrangement uses TRBV6-5 and TRBJ1-2; TRBD1 might be the D (5 bases). This CDR3 region has 14 residues. Trimming took off 6 bases at V and 2 bases at J, with 13 bases between the two ends. The V gene's germline CDR1 is MNHEY and CDR2 SVGAGI. CDR3 region: CASRRDQGNYGYTF. CDR3 nucleotide sequence: TGTGCCAGCAGGAGGGACCAGGGAAACTATGGCTACACCTTC.

The chain couples TRBV12-3 or TRBV12-4 to TRBJ1-1; D possibly corresponds to TRBD1 (5 bases). CDR3 length equals 13 residues. V was pared by 7 bases and J by 1 base, with 10 bases between. Written as DNA, the CDR3 is TGTGCCAGCATCGGGGGAGCGAACACTGAAGCTTTCTTT. It encodes CASIGGANTEAFF.

The chain carries TRBV16 and TRBJ1-5; D uncertain. The CDR3 loop spans 15 amino acids. CDR1 and CDR2 (germline): KGHSY, FQNENV. V was cut by 2 bases and J by 0 bases, with 8 bases left in between. In DNA form, the CDR3 reads TGTGCCAGCAGCCAAACACGGGATAGCAATCAGCCCCAGCATTTT. As protein: CASSQTRDSNQPQHF.

The chain combines TRBV2 with TRBJ1-2, with D uncertain. CDR1 SNHLY and CDR2 FYNNEI come from the germline V gene. The V end was cut by 4 bases, the J end by 0 bases, with 12 bases between. This CDR3 is 15 amino acids long. The CDR3 is CASSVQLTANYGYTF. The DNA of the CDR3 is TGTGCCAGCAGTGTCCAGCTCACGGCTAACTATGGCTACACCTTC.

The genes are TRBV5-5 and TRBJ1-1, with 7 bases matching TRBD1. With V trimmed by 5 bases and J by 6 bases, 4 bases remained unmatched. The CDR3 has 12 residues. The germline V gene encodes CDR1 SGHKS and CDR2 YYEKEE (reference sequence). CDR3 loop: CASRLTGSEAFF. For the CDR3, the DNA is TGTGCCAGCAGGTTGACAGGGTCTGAAGCTTTCTTT.